This T cell receptor beta chain was recovered during a study of shared clonotypes between healthy human individuals. Study findings and constraints: An anticipated effect of sequencing depth on clonotype sharing among donors was recognized.

The donors were adults (healthy and HIV-negative) with no recent acute infections or vaccinations. Adult Caucasians living in Nashville, Tennessee made up all of the donors. Unsorted samples drew genomic DNA from 70 million to 95 million PBMCs. The CDR3 has 12 amino acids. Germline V CDR1 and CDR2: SGHAT, FQNNGV. A single count supports this clone. Its antigen is as yet unknown. This probably arose from a read error, given a far larger clone one base away. This sample also contains other DNA sequences that code for the same CDR3. Only in-frame clones appear in the TCRdb table, and some are missing; sequencing was by immunoSEQ multiplex PCR. The sample yields a few hundred thousand clones, 75% to 80% seen once.

The chain combines TRBV11-2 with TRBJ1-4; D is uncertain. The sequencing input was PBMCs. This sequence was found in a woman aged 35 to 49 in good health. Some clones in this sample may be carry-over from other donors' samples. CDR3 residues: CASSLVYEELFF. The CDR3 region has the DNA TGTGCCAGCAGCCTAGTTTACGAAGAACTATTTTTT.